These 2 T cell receptor beta chains were all obtained from the same sample, sequenced in a study of cytomegalovirus exposure and HLA in healthy donors. 60 Vbeta and 13 Jbeta primers were used in PCR. Some clones are missing from TCRdb's copy, which holds only in-frame ones; the method was immunoSEQ multiplex PCR. Of over 150,000 clones listed, just over 75% were seen once; the top ten hold 3.5% to 4.5%. Sequencing was performed on PBMCs. The origin of the receptors is a woman aged 55-70 years in good health and CMV-seropositive.

The chain joins TRBV11-2 to TRBJ2-3; D gene ambiguous. Germline V gene sequence: CDR1 SGHAT, CDR2 FQNNGV. The CDR3 spans 16 residues. Trimming stripped 1 base from V and 1 base from J, with 12 bases between. CDR3 protein: CASSLVVQVGTDTQYF. CDR3 in DNA: TGTGCCAGCAGCTTAGTGGTTCAGGTCGGCACAGATACGCAGTATTTT. The full variable domain, its missing parts supplied by reference TRBV11-2 and TRBJ2-3, is EAGVAQSPRYKIIEKRQSVAFWCNPISGHATLYWYQQILGQGPKLLIQFQNNGVVDDSQLPKDRFSAERLKGVDSTLKIQPAKLEDSAVYLCASSLVVQVGTDTQYFGPGTRLTVL.

This clone was seen only a few times. CDR3 DNA: TGTGCCAGCAGCGGGGGACAGCACACTGAAGCTTTCTTT. Amino acid sequence: CASSGGQHTEAFF. The chain carries TRBV9 and TRBJ1-1, with TRBD1 identical over 7 bases. The germline gives CDR1 SGDLS, CDR2 YYNGEE. This CDR3 is 13 amino acids long. Germline trimming cut 3 bases from V and 3 bases from J; bases unmatched to any gene: 2.